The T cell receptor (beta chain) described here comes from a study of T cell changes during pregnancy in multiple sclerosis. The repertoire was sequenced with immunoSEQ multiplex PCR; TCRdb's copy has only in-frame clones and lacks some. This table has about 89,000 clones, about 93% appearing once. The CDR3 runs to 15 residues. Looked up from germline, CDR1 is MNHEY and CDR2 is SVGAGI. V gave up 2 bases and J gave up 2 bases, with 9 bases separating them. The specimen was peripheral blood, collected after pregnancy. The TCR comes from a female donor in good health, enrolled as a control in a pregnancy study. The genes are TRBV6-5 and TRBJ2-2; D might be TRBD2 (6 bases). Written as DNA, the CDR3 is TGTGCCAGCAGTTACCCGGGGACTAACACCGGGGAGCTGTTTTTT. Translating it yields CASSYPGTNTGELFF.